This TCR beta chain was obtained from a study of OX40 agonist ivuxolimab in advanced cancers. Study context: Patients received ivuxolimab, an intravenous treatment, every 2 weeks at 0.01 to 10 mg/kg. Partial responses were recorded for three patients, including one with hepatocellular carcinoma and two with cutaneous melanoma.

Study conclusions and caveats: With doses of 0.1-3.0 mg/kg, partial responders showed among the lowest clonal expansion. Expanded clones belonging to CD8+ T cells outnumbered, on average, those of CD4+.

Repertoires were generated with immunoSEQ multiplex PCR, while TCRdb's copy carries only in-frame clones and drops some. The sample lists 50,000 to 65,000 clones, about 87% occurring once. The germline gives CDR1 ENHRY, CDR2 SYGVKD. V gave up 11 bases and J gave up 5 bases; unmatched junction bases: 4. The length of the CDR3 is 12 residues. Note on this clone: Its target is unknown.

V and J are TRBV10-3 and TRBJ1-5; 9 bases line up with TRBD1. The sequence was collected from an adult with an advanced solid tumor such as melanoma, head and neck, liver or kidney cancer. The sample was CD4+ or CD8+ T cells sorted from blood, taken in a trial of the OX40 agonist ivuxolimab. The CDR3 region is CAARTGDQPQHF. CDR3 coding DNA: TGTGCCGCCAGGACAGGGGATCAGCCCCAGCATTTT.